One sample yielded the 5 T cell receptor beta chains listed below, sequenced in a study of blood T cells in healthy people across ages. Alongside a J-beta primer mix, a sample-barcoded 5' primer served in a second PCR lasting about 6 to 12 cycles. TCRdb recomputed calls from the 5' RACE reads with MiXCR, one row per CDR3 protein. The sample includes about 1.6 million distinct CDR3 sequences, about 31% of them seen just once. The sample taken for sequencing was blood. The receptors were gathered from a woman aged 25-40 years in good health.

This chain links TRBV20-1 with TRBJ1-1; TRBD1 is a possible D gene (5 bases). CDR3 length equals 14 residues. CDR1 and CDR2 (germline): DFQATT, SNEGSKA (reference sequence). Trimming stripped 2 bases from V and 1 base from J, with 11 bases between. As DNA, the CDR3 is TGCAGTGCTAGACGCACCACAGGGAACACTGAAGCTTTCTTT. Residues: CSARRTTGNTEAFF.

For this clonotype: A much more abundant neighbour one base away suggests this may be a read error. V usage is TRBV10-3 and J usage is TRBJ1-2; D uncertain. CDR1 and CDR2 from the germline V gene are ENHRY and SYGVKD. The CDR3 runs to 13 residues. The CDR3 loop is CAINEAGVYGYTF. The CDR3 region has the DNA TGTGCCATCAATGAGGCCGGGGTCTATGGCTACACCTTC.

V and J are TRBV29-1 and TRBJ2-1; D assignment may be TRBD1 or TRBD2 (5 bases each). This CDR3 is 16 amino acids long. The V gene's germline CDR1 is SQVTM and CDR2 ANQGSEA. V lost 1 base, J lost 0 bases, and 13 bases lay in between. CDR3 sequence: CSVEVAEGNSYNEQFF. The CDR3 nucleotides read TGCAGCGTTGAAGTGGCTGAGGGGAACTCCTACAATGAGCAGTTCTTC.

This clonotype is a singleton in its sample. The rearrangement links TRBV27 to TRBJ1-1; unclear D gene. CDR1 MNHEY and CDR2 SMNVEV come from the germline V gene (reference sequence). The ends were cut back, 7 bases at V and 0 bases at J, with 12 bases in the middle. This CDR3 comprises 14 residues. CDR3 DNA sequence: TGTGCCAGCAACCCCGGGAGAATGAACACTGAAGCTTTCTTT. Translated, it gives CASNPGRMNTEAFF.

In nucleotides, the CDR3 is TGTGCCGCATCAGGGGGCGGTGAGACCCAGTACTTC. This gives the protein CAASGGGETQYF. The genes are TRBV10-3 and TRBJ2-7, with 8 bases fitting TRBD1. The J call may not be correct, given that the DNA end is closer to TRBJ2-5. Germline CDR1 and CDR2: ENHRY and SYGVKD. CDR3 size: 12 residues.